The following is a T cell receptor (beta chain) sequence with its context. The antigen remains undetermined. TCRdb used MiXCR to reprocess the reads, holding one entry per CDR3 protein. The sample comprises approximately 910,000 distinct CDR3 sequences, roughly 30% of which are singletons, and under 15% rests with the top ten. The data belong to a study of T cell repertoires in cytomegalovirus infection. Across the study: CMV epitopes in the study were HLA-C-restricted (recently identified) and HLA-B-restricted (well studied). Public TCR beta signatures provided an indication of both CMV infection and a matching HLA type.

Germline V gene data show CDR1 as MNHEY and CDR2 as SMNVEV (reference sequence). CDR3 length: 16 amino acids. General study points: The cumulative frequency of public TCR beta families distinguished individuals who carried CMV together with the relevant HLA. Predominance within the ex vivo response was attributable to HLA-C-restricted CMV-specific TCR beta clonotypes.

This clonotype was sampled from a human donor in good health (CMV status not recorded). Some clones in this sample may be carry-over from other donors' samples. The specimen was cultured CD8+ T cells from PBMCs, collected from culture after CMV antigen stimulation. This chain connects TRBV27 to TRBJ2-3; TRBD2 agrees at 8 bases. For the CDR3, the DNA is TGTGTCTCACACCAAAATAGCGGGATCTTCACAGATACGCAGTATTTT. The encoded protein is CVSHQNSGIFTDTQYF.